Shown below are 15 T cell receptor beta chains from a single sample sequenced in a study of T cells in Graves' hyperthyroidism and ophthalmopathy. RNA transcripts were the template for amplifying TCR beta CDR3 regions. RT-PCR in the first round (using the HTBI primer set) targeted the TCR CDR3. TCRdb itself ran the multiplex PCR reads through MiXCR, one entry per CDR3 protein. Among about 500,000 distinct CDR3 sequences listed, over 15% were seen once. The sample consisted of blood. The receptors were sampled from a woman younger than 30 with Graves' hyperthyroidism.

This clonotype was recorded many times. The chain carries TRBV7-9 and TRBJ2-5; D call uncertain. The CDR3 length is 13 residues. CDR1 is SEHNR and CDR2 is FQNEAQ in the germline V gene (reference sequence). Trimming removed 5 bases from V and 11 bases from J, with 18 bases in between. CDR3 sequence (DNA): TGTGCCAGCAGCCCCGGTGGCCTCTCTGGACAGTACTTC. Translation gives CASSPGGLSGQYF.

This clonotype was recorded many times. V gene TRBV27 combines with J gene TRBJ2-7; the match to TRBD1 covers 7 bases. The length of the CDR3 is 14 residues. Per germline, CDR1 MNHEY and CDR2 SMNVEV (reference sequence). After removal of 2 bases from V and 5 bases from J, the junction contained 6 bases not matched to a gene. The CDR3 spells CASSLATGEDEQYF. CDR3 bases: TGTGCCAGCAGTTTAGCCACAGGGGAAGACGAGCAGTACTTC.

At least ten counts were recorded for this clonotype. The CDR3 sequence: CASSVGTVNEQFF. The DNA of the CDR3 is TGTGCCAGCAGTGTGGGGACTGTCAATGAGCAGTTCTTC. This chain links TRBV6-1 with TRBJ2-1, with D possibly TRBD2 on 6 matching bases. The germline V gene has CDR1 MNHNS and CDR2 SASEGT. The CDR3 extends over 13 amino acids. Trimming removed 4 bases from V and 6 bases from J, with 10 bases in between.

In this sample, this clonotype turned up many times. The chain uses TRBV7-8 and TRBJ2-7, with unresolved D. The CDR3 covers 13 residues. V was pared by 5 bases and J by 3 bases, with 11 bases between. Looked up from germline, CDR1 is SGHVS and CDR2 is FQNEAQ. CDR3 sequence reads: CASSPYNVYEQYF. In nucleotides, the CDR3 is TGTGCCAGCAGCCCATATAACGTCTACGAGCAGTACTTC.

As concerns this clonotype: This may arise from a read error, as a much more abundant clone is one base away. The final CDR3 position lacks the conserved phenylalanine or tryptophan, pointing to a likely read error. This chain uses TRBV20-1 with TRBJ2-3, with 11 bases fitting TRBD2. J was trimmed by 5 bases and V by 1 base; bases with no gene match: 8. Germline loops: CDR1 DFQATT, CDR2 SNEGSKA (reference sequence). CDR3 length: 16 residues. The CDR3 bases are TGCAGTGCTAGAGTTTCTAGCGGGAGGCTTATAGATACGCAGTATTCT. Translating gives CSARVSSGRLIDTQYS.

This clonotype was seen more than once but under ten times. The gene calls are TRBV15 and TRBJ1-2; D is possibly TRBD1 (6 bases). The CDR3 contains 15 residues. Trimming removed 0 bases at V and 2 bases at J, with 10 bases between. Germline assignment: CDR1 LNHNV and CDR2 YYDKDF (reference sequence). The CDR3 coding sequence is TGTGCCACCAGCAGAGATCCCGGGGGCAACTATGGCTACACCTTC. It specifies CATSRDPGGNYGYTF.

This clonotype was seen repeatedly, ten times or more. This sequence joins TRBV18 and TRBJ2-1; no clear D. The V end lost 0 bases, the J end lost 9 bases, and 15 bases lay between the germline ends. CDR3 length equals 15 residues. Germline CDR1 is KGHSH and CDR2 is LQKENI. CDR3 nucleotides: TGTGCCAGCTCACCACCTGCACAGATTGTAGGTGAGCAGTTCTTC. Amino acids: CASSPPAQIVGEQFF.

The chain uses TRBV9 and TRBJ1-4; D gene ambiguous. This CDR3 comprises 13 residues. Trimming shortened V by 0 bases and J by 6 bases, and 6 bases separated the two germline ends. The germline gives CDR1 SGDLS, CDR2 YYNGEE. CDR3 protein: CASSVAGDEKLFF. CDR3 nucleotide sequence: TGTGCCAGCAGCGTAGCCGGGGATGAAAAACTGTTTTTT.

For this clonotype: In this CDR3 the conserved last residue, phenylalanine or tryptophan, is missing, so a read error is likely. The chain uses TRBV4-1 and TRBJ2-5, with D perhaps TRBD1 or TRBD2 (6 bases each). Looked up from germline, CDR1 is MGHRA and CDR2 is YSYEKL. The CDR3 length is 18 residues. Trimming took 0 bases from V and 1 from J, leaving 18 bases between them. The CDR3: CASSQEETGGVGQETQYL. The CDR3 DNA reads TGCGCCAGCAGCCAAGAGGAGACAGGAGGGGTCGGCCAAGAGACCCAGTACCTC.

CDR3 loop: CSASLPGHNNQPQHF. The CDR3 DNA reads TGCAGTGCTAGCCTCCCGGGACATAACAATCAGCCCCAGCATTTT. The J gene is TRBJ1-5, the V gene TRBV20-1, with D tentatively TRBD1 (6 bases). The V gene lost 3 bases and the J gene lost 3 bases, with 15 bases spanning the gap. The V gene's germline CDR1 is DFQATT and CDR2 SNEGSKA (reference sequence). The CDR3 totals 15 residues.

This clonotype was seen many times. This chain joins TRBV3-1 and TRBJ1-2, with D perhaps matching TRBD1 (5 bases). The CDR3 sequence is 14 residues long. Germline CDR1 LGHDT, CDR2 YNNKEL (reference sequence). V was shortened by 1 base and J by 3 bases, with 9 bases between the two germline ends. CDR3 residues: CASSQGEGHYGYTF. DNA for the CDR3: TGTGCCAGCAGCCAAGGTGAGGGACACTATGGCTACACCTTC.

The chain has TRBV5-6 and TRBJ2-6; no reliable D call. The CDR3 contains 18 residues. V lost 2 bases and J lost 5, with 20 bases in between. The germline V gene encodes CDR1 SGHDT and CDR2 YYEEEE. CDR3 protein: CASSFTQDGSRRANVLTF. In DNA form, the CDR3 reads TGTGCCAGCAGCTTCACGCAGGACGGCAGTAGAAGGGCCAACGTCCTGACTTTC.

The sample holds many counts of this clonotype. The chain links TRBV7-2 to TRBJ2-7, with 8 nucleotides matching TRBD2. CDR1 is SGHTA, CDR2 FQGNSA, per germline. The V segment lost 4 bases and the J segment 1 base; nucleotides outside the gene matches: 6. The CDR3 contains 15 residues. This CDR3 is CASSSWTSRSYEQYF. The DNA of the CDR3 is TGTGCCAGCAGCTCCTGGACTAGCCGGTCCTACGAGCAGTACTTC.

This clonotype has a handful of counts. The chain uses TRBV5-1 and TRBJ2-2, with 10 bases identical to TRBD2. Germline V gene sequence: CDR1 SGHRS, CDR2 YFSETQ. V dropped 4 bases and J dropped 2; count of bases not matched to a gene: 5. This CDR3 has 16 residues. Written as DNA, the CDR3 is TGCGCCAGCAGCCCTTTAGCGGGGGGAAACACCGGGGAGCTGTTTTTT. The encoded protein is CASSPLAGGNTGELFF.

The sample holds a few counts of this clonotype. The chain uses TRBV5-6 and TRBJ1-3, with D possibly being TRBD1 (5 bases). CDR1 and CDR2 (germline): SGHDT, YYEEEE. This CDR3 has 14 amino acids. Trimming took 1 base from V and 3 from J, leaving 8 bases between them. CDR3 sequence: CASSLSQVGNTIYF. The CDR3 DNA follows: TGTGCCAGCAGCTTGTCACAGGTTGGAAACACCATATATTTT.